This T cell receptor beta chain was found in a study of control samples from healthy donors and cancer patients. Germline lookup yields CDR1 MNHEY and CDR2 SVGAGI. CDR3 size: 15 residues. The V gene lost 8 bases and the J gene lost 5 bases, with 21 bases spanning the gap. Profiling relied on immunoSEQ multiplex PCR, and the TCRdb table lists in-frame clones only, not all of them. The sample carries 75,000 to 95,000 clones, 90% recorded once. The receptor was derived from a young woman in good health. The chain carries TRBV6-5 and TRBJ1-1; D perhaps matches TRBD1 (5 bases). Sequenced input: blood. The CDR3: CASLESQGLGTEAFF. CDR3 nucleotides: TGTGCCAGCTTAGAGTCCCAGGGATTGGGAACTGAAGCTTTCTTT.